The rows below give T cell receptor beta chains drawn from one sample of a study of brain T cells in children with intractable seizures. Some clones are missing from TCRdb's copy, which holds only in-frame ones; the method was immunoSEQ multiplex PCR. The sample has about 320,000 clones; 93% are singletons. The specimen was peripheral blood, collected more than 4 months after surgery. Receptors originate from a boy in the first two years of life with tuberous sclerosis and intractable seizures. CDR3s include the opening cysteine and the closing phenylalanine or tryptophan. A D gene is named only where the DNA matches it firmly. The size entry is marked missing in some rows and otherwise reads once, few, many or a size class.

clone_size: NA; v_call: TRBV28; d_call: NA; j_call: TRBJ1-1; cdr3_nt: TGTGCCAGCAGTTTAGAATCTGGGACTGAAGCTTTCTTT; cdr3_aa: CASSLESGTEAFF
clone_size: NA; v_call: TRBV15; d_call: NA; j_call: TRBJ2-2; cdr3_nt: TGTGCCACCAGCAGAGTGACAGTTACGAACACCGGGGAGCTGTTTTTT; cdr3_aa: CATSRVTVTNTGELFF
clone_size: NA; v_call: TRBV19; d_call: NA; j_call: TRBJ1-1; cdr3_nt: TGTGCCAGTCGTGACGGCCCGAACACTGAAGCTTTCTTT; cdr3_aa: CASRDGPNTEAFF
clone_size: NA; v_call: TRBV6-4; d_call: TRBD2; j_call: TRBJ2-3; cdr3_nt: TGTGCCAGCAGTTCCTTTAGCGGGGGTACAGATACGCAGTATTTT; cdr3_aa: CASSSFSGGTDTQYF
clone_size: few; v_call: TRBV5-6; d_call: NA; j_call: TRBJ1-5; cdr3_nt: TGTGCCAGCAGCCTTACTCAGGGTAGTAGGCAGCCCCAGCATTTT; cdr3_aa: CASSLTQGSRQPQHF
clone_size: NA; v_call: TRBV5-1; d_call: TRBD1; j_call: TRBJ1-2; cdr3_nt: TGCGCCAGCAGCAAAGGACAGGATTTTAACTATGGCTACACCTTC; cdr3_aa: CASSKGQDFNYGYTF
clone_size: NA; v_call: TRBV7-2; d_call: NA; j_call: TRBJ1-1; cdr3_nt: TGTGCCAGCAGCTCCCGGATGGGGAGGACTTTCTTT; cdr3_aa: CASSSRMGRTFF
clone_size: NA; v_call: TRBV30; d_call: NA; j_call: TRBJ2-5; cdr3_nt: TGTGCCTGGAGTGTAAGTTCGGAGACCCAGTACTTC; cdr3_aa: CAWSVSSETQYF
clone_size: once; v_call: TRBV19; d_call: NA; j_call: TRBJ1-2; cdr3_nt: TGTGCCAGTAGTCCTTACCTAGCTAACTATGGCTACACCTTC; cdr3_aa: CASSPYLANYGYTF
clone_size: NA; v_call: TRBV10-3; d_call: NA; j_call: TRBJ1-5; cdr3_nt: TGTGCCATCAGTGAGTCGACAAGTAGGGGGGTGGACCAGCCCCAGCATTTT; cdr3_aa: CAISESTSRGVDQPQHF
clone_size: NA; v_call: TRBV11-3; d_call: NA; j_call: TRBJ2-1; cdr3_nt: TGTGCCAGCAGCTCAGCCGGGGGTGAGCAGTTCTTC; cdr3_aa: CASSSAGGEQFF
clone_size: NA; v_call: TRBV19; d_call: TRBD1; j_call: TRBJ1-5; cdr3_nt: TGTGCCAGTAGTAAGACAGGGGTCGGCAATCAGCCCCAGCATTTT; cdr3_aa: CASSKTGVGNQPQHF
clone_size: NA; v_call: TRBV27; d_call: TRBD2; j_call: TRBJ2-3; cdr3_nt: TGTGCCAGCAGTCCCCCACTAGCGGGAGACGCCTCAGATACGCAGTATTTT; cdr3_aa: CASSPPLAGDASDTQYF
clone_size: NA; v_call: TRBV3-1/TRBV3-2; d_call: NA; j_call: TRBJ2-5; cdr3_nt: TGTGCCAGCAGTAATTCCCCGGGCCTGGGGACCCAGTACTTC; cdr3_aa: CASSNSPGLGTQYF
clone_size: NA; v_call: TRBV3-1/TRBV3-2; d_call: NA; j_call: TRBJ2-7; cdr3_nt: TGTGCCAGCAGCGTCAACAGGGAGGGCTACGAGCAGTACTTC; cdr3_aa: CASSVNREGYEQYF
clone_size: NA; v_call: TRBV14; d_call: NA; j_call: TRBJ1-1; cdr3_nt: TGTGCCAGCAGCCAAGTGGCTGCGCCGAACACTGAAGCTTTCTTT; cdr3_aa: CASSQVAAPNTEAFF